This is a list of T cell receptor beta chains from one sample in a study of blood T cells in healthy people across ages. TCRdb reprocessed the 5' RACE reads with MiXCR, giving one entry per CDR3 protein. Of around 710,000 distinct CDR3 sequences in the sample, roughly 41% were seen once. Sequencing input: blood. Receptor source: an older woman in good health. Each CDR3 is given with its conserved first and last residue. Each record gives: V gene, clone size, D gene, J gene, CDR3 protein, CDR3 DNA. A D gene is named only where the DNA matches it firmly. Expanded clones get a size class; other rows say once, few or many, or leave the size out.

TRBV18	-	-	TRBJ2-1	CASSPLGQRGDEQFF	TGTGCCAGCTCACCATTAGGCCAGCGAGGGGATGAGCAGTTCTTC
TRBV20-1	-	TRBD2	TRBJ2-4	CSARAPRGGIQYF	TGCAGTGCTAGAGCCCCCCGGGGGGGAATTCAGTACTTC
TRBV12-3/TRBV12-4	few	TRBD1	TRBJ1-4	CASSPTGTNEKLFF	TGTGCCAGCAGTCCGACAGGGACGAATGAAAAACTGTTTTTT
TRBV3-1	-	TRBD2	TRBJ2-6	CASSRRGGTSGANVLTF	TGTGCCAGCAGCCGCCGGGGGGGAACTTCTGGGGCCAACGTCCTGACTTTC
TRBV3-1	few	-	TRBJ1-2	CASSTLTVGGYTF	TGTGCCAGCAGCACTCTGACAGTAGGCGGCTACACCTTC
TRBV20-1	-	TRBD1	TRBJ1-1	CSARDGGTATEAFF	TGCAGTGCTAGAGATGGGGGGACAGCCACTGAAGCTTTCTTT
TRBV7-2	-	-	TRBJ2-1	CASSVDQNNEQFF	TGTGCCAGCAGCGTGGACCAGAACAATGAGCAGTTCTTC
TRBV30	once	-	TRBJ2-3	CAWSIGWGDTQYF	TGTGCCTGGAGCATCGGCTGGGGGGATACGCAGTATTTT
TRBV4-2	-	-	TRBJ2-3	CASSQDEFLADTQYF	TGTGCCAGCAGCCAAGATGAATTCCTGGCAGATACGCAGTATTTT
TRBV7-2	many	-	TRBJ2-1	CASSLVTGNEQFF	TGTGCCAGCAGCTTAGTGACGGGAAATGAGCAGTTCTTC
TRBV6-5	-	TRBD1	TRBJ2-1	CASSYPLAGGHEQFF	TGTGCCAGCAGTTACCCGTTGGCAGGGGGTCATGAGCAGTTCTTC
TRBV12-3/TRBV12-4	-	TRBD2	TRBJ2-3	CASRTLAGSDTQYF	TGTGCCAGCAGAACCCTAGCGGGGTCAGATACGCAGTATTTT
TRBV7-2	-	-	TRBJ1-2	CASTEPQISEGYTF	TGTGCCAGCACCGAACCCCAGATATCCGAAGGCTACACCTTC
TRBV6-1	-	-	TRBJ2-3	CASSDVRGGDTQYF	TGTGCCAGCAGTGATGTGAGGGGGGGAGATACGCAGTATTTT
TRBV7-2	few	-	TRBJ2-2	CASSRTGGGTGELFF	TGTGCCAGCAGCCGTACTGGTGGAGGCACCGGGGAGCTGTTTTTT
TRBV7-2	-	TRBD2	TRBJ2-3	CASSSLGLAGVFPDTQYF	TGTGCCAGCAGCTCCCTAGGACTAGCGGGAGTTTTCCCAGATACGCAGTATTTT
TRBV20-1	-	TRBD2	TRBJ2-1	CSASSGGKYNEQFF	TGCAGTGCCTCGAGCGGGGGGAAATACAATGAGCAGTTCTTC
TRBV28	-	-	TRBJ2-1	CASSQALVNEQFF	TGTGCCAGCAGCCAGGCGCTGGTGAATGAGCAGTTCTTC
TRBV6-6	few	TRBD1	TRBJ1-4	CASILGQGGEKLFF	TGTGCCAGCATCCTGGGACAGGGAGGTGAAAAACTGTTTTTT
TRBV20-1	few	-	TRBJ2-4	CSARGGIPKNIQYF	TGCAGTGCTAGAGGGGGGATTCCCAAAAACATTCAGTACTTC
TRBV7-9	-	-	TRBJ2-5	CASSRSAGTLQETQYF	TGTGCCAGCAGCCGATCAGCCGGGACCCTCCAAGAGACCCAGTACTTC
TRBV3-1	few	-	TRBJ2-1	CASSQDRAPYNEQFF	TGTGCCAGCAGCCAAGATAGGGCCCCCTACAATGAGCAGTTCTTC
TRBV20-1	once	-	TRBJ2-3	CSARGPLLTDTQYF	TGCAGTGCTAGAGGTCCGCTACTCACAGATACGCAGTATTTT
TRBV18	-	-	TRBJ2-5	CASSPTVLGAETQYF	TGTGCCAGCTCACCAACGGTTCTGGGGGCTGAGACCCAGTACTTC
TRBV5-1	few	-	TRBJ2-4	CASSSTPPGGKAKNIQYF	TGCGCCAGCAGCTCTACCCCCCCAGGGGGGAAGGCCAAAAACATTCAGTACTTC
TRBV20-1	few	TRBD2	TRBJ2-7	CSFLAGSSYEQYF	TGCAGTTTCCTAGCGGGTAGCTCCTACGAGCAGTACTTC
TRBV14	-	TRBD1	TRBJ2-2	CASSHRTGPTGELFF	TGTGCCAGCAGCCATCGGACAGGGCCAACCGGGGAGCTGTTTTTT
TRBV13	-	TRBD2	TRBJ2-4	CASSLVNLGTRNYIQYF	TGTGCCAGCAGCTTAGTCAACCTCGGGACTAGAAATTACATTCAGTACTTC
TRBV6-5	-	-	TRBJ2-3	CASSYRRGPRTDTQYF	TGTGCCAGCAGTTACCGGCGGGGGCCTCGCACAGATACGCAGTATTTT
TRBV20-1	-	-	TRBJ1-5	CSATPGTQPQHF	TGCAGTGCTACACCAGGTACTCAGCCCCAGCATTTT
TRBV7-3	-	-	TRBJ1-1	CASSFRVYENTEAFF	TGTGCCAGCAGCTTTAGGGTATACGAGAACACTGAAGCTTTCTTT
TRBV29-1	many	TRBD2	TRBJ2-7	CSVVYRGAYEQYF	TGCAGCGTTGTTTACCGGGGGGCCTACGAGCAGTACTTC
TRBV28	once	-	TRBJ2-4	CASSFQGGAAKNIQYF	TGTGCCAGCAGTTTTCAGGGTGGGGCAGCCAAAAACATTCAGTACTTC
TRBV5-1	-	-	TRBJ1-1	CASSSGTTNTEAFF	TGCGCCAGCAGCTCCGGGACAACCAACACTGAAGCTTTCTTT
TRBV6-1	few	-	TRBJ2-1	CASSEATGRNEQFF	TGTGCCAGCAGTGAAGCCACAGGGCGGAATGAGCAGTTCTTC
TRBV20-1	-	-	TRBJ1-4	CSAGRANNEKLFF	TGCAGTGCTGGCCGGGCCAATAATGAAAAACTGTTTTTT
TRBV20-1	-	-	TRBJ1-1	CSAAPDPETEAFF	TGCAGTGCTGCCCCGGACCCTGAGACTGAAGCTTTCTTT
TRBV4-2	-	-	TRBJ2-3	CASSHRWDTDTQYF	TGTGCCAGCAGCCATCGTTGGGACACAGATACGCAGTATTTT
TRBV4-2	few	-	TRBJ2-1	CASSREGYGSYNEQFF	TGTGCCAGCAGCCGAGAAGGATACGGTTCCTACAATGAGCAGTTCTTC
TRBV20-1	-	-	TRBJ2-3	CSARDGRQGDTQYF	TGCAGTGCTAGAGATGGAAGGCAGGGCGATACGCAGTATTTT
TRBV6-5	-	-	TRBJ2-1	CASRGPLWGYSEQFF	TGTGCCAGCAGGGGACCGCTTTGGGGATACAGTGAGCAGTTCTTC
TRBV20-1	few	TRBD2	TRBJ2-5	CSARDSSRGEETQYF	TGCAGTGCTAGAGATAGCTCGCGGGGGGAAGAGACCCAGTACTTC
TRBV6-2/TRBV6-3	-	-	TRBJ2-5	CASRPSSVGETRYF	TGTGCCAGCAGGCCCTCTAGCGTCGGCGAGACCCGGTACTTC
TRBV29-1	many	TRBD2	TRBJ2-3	CSGSSQRGTDTQYF	TGCAGCGGAAGCAGCCAGCGGGGGACAGATACGCAGTATTTT
TRBV10-3	-	-	TRBJ2-3	CAISESGHASSTDTQYF	TGTGCCATCAGTGAGTCTGGACACGCGTCTAGCACAGATACGCAGTATTTT
TRBV7-3	-	-	TRBJ2-5	CASSLIGAGTQETQYF	TGTGCCAGCAGCTTAATTGGGGCAGGTACCCAAGAGACCCAGTACTTC
TRBV5-1	many	-	TRBJ1-1	CASSPGGTEAFF	TGTGCCAGCAGCCCCGGAGGGACTGAAGCTTTCTTT
TRBV7-3	-	-	TRBJ2-1	CASSPQDSQETQFF	TGTGCCAGCAGCCCACAGGACTCGCAAGAGACCCAGTTCTTC
TRBV29-1	many	-	TRBJ2-7	CSVRSDPYPSYEQYF	TGCAGCGTCCGTTCGGACCCCTACCCATCCTACGAGCAGTACTTC
TRBV20-1	many	-	TRBJ1-4	CSARDRGSEKLFF	TGCAGTGCTAGAGACCGGGGCAGTGAAAAACTGTTTTTT
TRBV4-2	-	-	TRBJ1-3	CASSQVGSSGNTIYF	TGTGCCAGCAGCCAAGTCGGTAGCTCTGGAAACACCATATATTTT
TRBV4-3	few	-	TRBJ2-3	CASSQERAGWTDTQYF	TGCGCCAGCAGCCAAGAGAGGGCGGGATGGACAGATACGCAGTATTTT